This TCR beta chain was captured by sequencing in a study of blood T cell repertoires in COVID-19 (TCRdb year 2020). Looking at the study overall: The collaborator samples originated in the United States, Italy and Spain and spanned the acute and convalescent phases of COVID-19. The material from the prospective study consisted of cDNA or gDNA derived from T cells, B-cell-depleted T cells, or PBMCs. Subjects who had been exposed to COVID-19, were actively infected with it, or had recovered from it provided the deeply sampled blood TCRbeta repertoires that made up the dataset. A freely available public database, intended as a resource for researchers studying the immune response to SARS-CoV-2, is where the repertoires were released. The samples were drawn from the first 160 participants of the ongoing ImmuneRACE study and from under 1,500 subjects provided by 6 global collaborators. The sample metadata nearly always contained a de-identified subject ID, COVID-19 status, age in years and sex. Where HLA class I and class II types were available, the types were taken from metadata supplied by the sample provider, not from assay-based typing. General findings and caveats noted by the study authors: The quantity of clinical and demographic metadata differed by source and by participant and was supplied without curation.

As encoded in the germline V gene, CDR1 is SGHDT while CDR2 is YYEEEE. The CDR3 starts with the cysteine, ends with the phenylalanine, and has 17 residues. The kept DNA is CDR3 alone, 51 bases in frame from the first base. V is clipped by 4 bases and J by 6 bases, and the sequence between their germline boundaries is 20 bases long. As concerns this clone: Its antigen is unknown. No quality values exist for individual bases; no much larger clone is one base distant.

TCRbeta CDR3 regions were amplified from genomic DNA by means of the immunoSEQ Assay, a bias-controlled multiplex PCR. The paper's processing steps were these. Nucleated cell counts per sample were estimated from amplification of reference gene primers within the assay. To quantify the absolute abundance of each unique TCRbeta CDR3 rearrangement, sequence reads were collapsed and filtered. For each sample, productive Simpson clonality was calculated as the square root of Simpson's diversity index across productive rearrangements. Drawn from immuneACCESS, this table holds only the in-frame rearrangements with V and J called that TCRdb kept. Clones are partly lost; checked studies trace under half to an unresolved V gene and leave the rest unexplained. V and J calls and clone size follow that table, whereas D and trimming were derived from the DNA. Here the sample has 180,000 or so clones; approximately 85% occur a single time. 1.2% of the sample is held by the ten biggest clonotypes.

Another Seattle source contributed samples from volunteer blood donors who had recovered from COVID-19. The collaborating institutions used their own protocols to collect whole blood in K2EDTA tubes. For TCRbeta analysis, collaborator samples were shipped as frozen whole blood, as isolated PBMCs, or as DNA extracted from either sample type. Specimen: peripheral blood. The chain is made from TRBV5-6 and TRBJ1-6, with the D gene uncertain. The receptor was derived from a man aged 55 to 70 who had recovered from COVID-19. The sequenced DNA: TGTGCCAGCAGCGGAGGAGTGGGAAAACTTTTTAATTCACCCCTCCACTTT. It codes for CASSGGVGKLFNSPLHF.